These 30 T cell receptor beta chains were sequenced from one sample in a study of blood T cell repertoires in COVID-19. Here immunoSEQ multiplex PCR was the method, and the copy in TCRdb shows in-frame clones only, minus some. The sample holds about 200,000 clones, 88% seen once. Sequencing input: peripheral blood. The receptors were sampled from a man aged 18 to 35 with active or convalescent COVID-19.

This sequence joins TRBV14 and TRBJ1-2; D might be TRBD1 (6 bases). Germline CDR1 is SGHDN and CDR2 is FVKESK. The V end was cut by 8 bases, the J end by 8 bases, with 18 bases between. The CDR3 spans 13 residues. CDR3 DNA: TGTGCCAGCGCCCCCGAGGGGGTGGGAGGCTACACCTTC. Amino acids: CASAPEGVGGYTF.

This chain uses TRBV9 with TRBJ1-1, with D perhaps matching TRBD1 (5 bases). The CDR3 runs to 14 residues. Germline CDR1 is SGDLS and CDR2 is YYNGEE. Deletions cut 2 bases from V and 1 base from J, with 9 bases between. CDR3 sequence: CASSVDGGNTEAFF. In DNA, the CDR3 is TGTGCCAGCAGCGTCGACGGGGGGAACACTGAAGCTTTCTTT.

This sequence joins TRBV4-1 and TRBJ2-2; 8 bases are a match to TRBD2. Per the germline V gene, CDR1 is MGHRA and CDR2 is YSYEKL. V was pared by 4 bases and J by 9 bases, with 10 bases of the junction left unmatched. This CDR3 contains 15 residues. In DNA form, the CDR3 reads TGCGCCAGCAGCCCGGGACTAGGGGCCGGGCGGGAGCTGTTTTTT. Translated, it gives CASSPGLGAGRELFF.

The chain employs TRBV27 and TRBJ1-4; tentatively, D is TRBD1 (6 bases). Trimming shortened V by 6 bases and J by 5 bases, and 19 bases separated the two germline ends. This CDR3 region has 16 residues. Germline lookup yields CDR1 MNHEY and CDR2 SMNVEV (reference sequence). CDR3 sequence (DNA): TGTGCCAGCAGCCCATTGCGGGGGCTCATAAATGAAAAACTGTTTTTT. Encoded protein: CASSPLRGLINEKLFF.

The CDR3 DNA sequence: TGTGCCAGCAGCCCTACAGGGAACGATGGCTACACCTTC. Amino acid sequence: CASSPTGNDGYTF. The chain recombines TRBV7-3 with TRBJ1-2; possible D gene TRBD1, 6 bases. This CDR3 has 13 amino acids. Germline V gives CDR1 SGHTA, CDR2 FQGTGA. V was pared by 5 bases and J by 6 bases, with 13 bases between. Full variable domain (missing parts from reference TRBV7-3 and TRBJ1-2): GAGVSQTPSNKVTEKGKYVELRCDPISGHTALYWYRQSLGQGPEFLIYFQGTGAADDSGLPNDRFFAVRPEGSVSTLKIQRTERGDSAVYLCASSPTGNDGYTFGSGTRLTVV.

The V and J genes are TRBV5-1 and TRBJ1-3; tentatively, D is TRBD1 (6 bases). The CDR3 is 13 amino acids. CDR1 and CDR2 from the germline V gene are SGHRS and YFSETQ. The germline V and J ends were trimmed by 6 bases and 7 bases, with 14 bases remaining between them. The CDR3 bases are TGCGCCAGCACCGAGACAGGACGGAACACCATATATTTT. It encodes CASTETGRNTIYF.

The chain carries TRBV28 and TRBJ1-4; D is possibly TRBD1 (5 bases). Germline CDR1 MDHEN, CDR2 SYDVKM. The V and J ends lost 3 bases and 0 bases respectively, with 5 bases between them. This CDR3 has 14 residues. In nucleotides, the CDR3 is TGTGCCAGCAGTTTCAGGGCAACTAATGAAAAACTGTTTTTT. It translates to CASSFRATNEKLFF.

In nucleotides, the CDR3 is TGTGCCAGCTCACAATCCGGGACAGAAAACACTGAAGCTTTCTTT. Protein sequence: CASSQSGTENTEAFF. V and J are TRBV18 and TRBJ1-1, with TRBD1 matching 7 bases. The junction had 7 bases not matched to a gene; V was cut back by 4 bases and J by 2 bases. Germline values: CDR1 KGHSH, CDR2 LQKENI. The CDR3 runs to 15 residues.

The rearrangement uses TRBV6-1 and TRBJ2-7, with TRBD2 identical over 12 bases. Trimming cost V 3 bases and J 6 bases; bases outside gene matches: 6. Germline V gives CDR1 MNHNS, CDR2 SASEGT. This CDR3 is built from 15 residues. This CDR3 is CASSETSGSYGEQYF. Here the CDR3 DNA reads TGTGCCAGCAGTGAGACTAGCGGGAGCTATGGCGAGCAGTACTTC.

The V call is TRBV7-9, the J call TRBJ1-1; no clear D. The CDR3 totals 12 residues. Per the germline V gene, CDR1 is SEHNR and CDR2 is FQNEAQ (reference sequence). The ends were cut back, 5 bases at V and 7 bases at J, with 11 bases in the middle. The CDR3 DNA reads as TGTGCCAGCAGCGAGGGAAGTCTTGAAGCTTTCTTT. Amino acids: CASSEGSLEAFF.

The chain recombines TRBV9 with TRBJ1-2, with 7 bases matching TRBD1. Germline assignment: CDR1 SGDLS and CDR2 YYNGEE. The trim removed 4 bases at V and 4 bases at J, leaving 10 bases unmatched. This CDR3 is 15 amino acids long. CDR3 bases: TGTGCCAGCAGCACCGGATCCGGGACAGCCTATGGCTACACCTTC. Translating gives CASSTGSGTAYGYTF. The full variable domain, completed using reference TRBV9 and TRBJ1-2, is DSGVTQTPKHLITATGQRVTLRCSPRSGDLSVYWYQQSLDQGLQFLIQYYNGEERAKGNILERFSAQQFPDLHSELNLSSLELGDSALYFCASSTGSGTAYGYTFGSGTRLTVV.

CDR3 residues: CAWRGQGWDEQYF. CDR3 nucleotide sequence: TGTGCCTGGAGAGGACAGGGTTGGGACGAGCAGTACTTC. The chain links TRBV30 to TRBJ2-7; the match to TRBD1 covers 8 bases. V lost 3 bases and J lost 5; bases outside the gene matches: 6. Per the germline V gene, CDR1 is GTSNPN and CDR2 is SVGIG (reference sequence). This CDR3 is built from 13 residues.

V gene TRBV29-1 combines with J gene TRBJ2-7; 9 nucleotides align to TRBD1. The CDR3 length is 14 residues. Germline CDR1 SQVTM, CDR2 ANQGSEA. Trimming took 1 base from V and 6 from J; bases not matched to a gene: 7. In nucleotides, the CDR3 is TGCAGCGTTGAAGTACTGGGACAGGGCTTCGAGCAGTACTTC. This codes for CSVEVLGQGFEQYF.

The chain employs TRBV11-1 and TRBJ2-1, with TRBD2 identical over 10 bases. The germline CDR1 and CDR2 sequences are SGHAT and FQDESV (reference sequence). The CDR3 contains 16 residues. Trimming took 1 base from V and 5 from J; bases not matched to a gene: 5. CDR3 sequence reads: CASSLGTSGEDNEQFF. Written as DNA, the CDR3 is TGTGCCAGCAGCTTAGGGACTAGCGGAGAGGACAATGAGCAGTTCTTC.

The V call is TRBV3-1 (or the pseudogene TRBV3-2), the J call TRBJ2-3, with 9 nucleotides matching TRBD1. CDR3 length: 14 amino acids. The junction had 1 base not matched to a gene; V was cut back by 1 base and J by 5 bases. The germline V gene has CDR1 LGHDT and CDR2 YNNKEL (reference sequence). The CDR3 DNA is TGTGCCAGCAGCCAAGGGACAGGGGTAGATACGCAGTATTTT. Translation: CASSQGTGVDTQYF.

This rearrangement joins TRBV7-9 to TRBJ1-2; TRBD1 aligns across 7 bases. Germline V gives CDR1 SEHNR, CDR2 FQNEAQ (reference sequence). The CDR3 is made up of 15 amino acids. After removal of 2 bases from V and 4 bases from J, the junction contained 7 bases not matched to a gene. Written as DNA, the CDR3 is TGTGCCAGCAGCTTACAGTACGACAGGGCCTATGGCTACACCTTC. This encodes CASSLQYDRAYGYTF. The variable domain in full, completed from reference TRBV7-9 and TRBJ1-2, reads DTGVSQNPRHKITKRGQNVTFRCDPISEHNRLYWYRQTLGQGPEFLTYFQNEAQLEKSRLLSDRFSAERPKGSFSTLEIQRTEQGDSAMYLCASSLQYDRAYGYTFGSGTRLTVV.

The chain has TRBV5-4 and TRBJ2-1; 8 bases align to TRBD2. Germline CDR1 reads SGHNT; CDR2 reads YYREEE (reference sequence). CDR3 length: 15 residues. V was pared by 4 bases and J by 8 bases, with 11 bases of the junction left unmatched. CDR3 residues: CASSPRTSLVDEQFF. The DNA for the CDR3 is TGTGCCAGCAGCCCAAGGACTAGCTTGGTCGATGAGCAGTTCTTC.

The rearrangement uses TRBV12-3 or TRBV12-4 and TRBJ1-1, with a weak D call TRBD1 (5 bases). This CDR3 comprises 13 residues. Trimming cost V 4 bases and J 2 bases, with 8 bases left between them. CDR3 amino acids: CASSSGVNTEAFF. As DNA, the CDR3 is TGTGCCAGCAGTTCGGGGGTTAACACTGAAGCTTTCTTT.

The CDR3 spells CASSLNGRTEAFF. CDR3 DNA: TGTGCCAGCAGCTTAAACGGTCGCACTGAAGCTTTCTTT. The chain is built from TRBV7-3 and TRBJ1-1, with no clear D. CDR1 and CDR2 (germline): SGHTA, FQGTGA. CDR3 length: 13 amino acids. V shed 1 base and J shed 4 bases, with 7 bases lying between them.

V and J are TRBV30 and TRBJ2-5; TRBD1 aligns across 7 bases. The CDR3 runs 14 residues. Germline V CDR1 and CDR2: GTSNPN, SVGIG (reference sequence). The ends lost 3 bases at V and 5 bases at J; junction bases unmatched: 9. CDR3 loop: CAWRGDRVAETQYF. The CDR3 region has the DNA TGTGCCTGGAGAGGAGACAGGGTCGCCGAGACCCAGTACTTC.

This clone came up once. V gene TRBV11-1 combines with J gene TRBJ2-2, with TRBD1 as a possible D gene (6 bases). This CDR3 region has 14 residues. V shed 3 bases and J shed 7 bases, with 12 bases lying between them. Germline assignment: CDR1 SGHAT and CDR2 FQDESV (reference sequence). DNA of the CDR3: TGTGCCAGCAGCTTCTACAGGGACGACGGGGAGCTGTTTTTT. This codes for CASSFYRDDGELFF.

This clone has just one count. The gene calls are TRBV18 and TRBJ2-1, with 7 nucleotides matching TRBD2. Germline V gives CDR1 KGHSH, CDR2 LQKENI. The CDR3 runs to 12 residues. Trimming at V came to 1 base and at J to 15 bases, leaving 6 bases not matched to a gene. The CDR3 DNA sequence: TGTGCCAGCTCACCACTAGAGACTAGCCTGTTCTTC. Its protein product is CASSPLETSLFF.

The V and J genes are TRBV6-5 and TRBJ2-7, with 10 bases matching TRBD1. The CDR3 consists of 14 residues. The trim removed 6 bases at V and 6 bases at J, leaving 8 bases unmatched. Germline-derived CDR1 and CDR2 are MNHEY and SVGAGI. CDR3 amino acids: CASRGPGQGCEQYF. CDR3 sequence (DNA): TGTGCCAGCAGGGGGCCGGGACAGGGGTGCGAGCAGTACTTC.

V usage is TRBV15 and J usage is TRBJ2-1; 7 positions match TRBD2. This CDR3 region has 17 residues. Germline CDR1 reads LNHNV; CDR2 reads YYDKDF (reference sequence). V gave up 0 bases and J gave up 3 bases; unmatched junction bases: 8. In nucleotides, the CDR3 is TGTGCCACCAGCAGAGATTTAAGGCTAGCGGACTACAATGAGCAGTTCTTC. It specifies CATSRDLRLADYNEQFF.

The chain couples TRBV11-2 to TRBJ2-1; D is uncertain. V lost 0 bases and J lost 6, with 12 bases in between. Germline V gives CDR1 SGHAT, CDR2 FQNNGV. The CDR3 extends over 15 amino acids. In nucleotides, the CDR3 is TGTGCCAGCAGCTTAGACGCCCAGGAAGGCAATGAGCAGTTCTTC. Translating it yields CASSLDAQEGNEQFF.

The CDR3 is CASSPQGTGWSDYGYTF. The DNA for the CDR3 is TGTGCCAGCAGCCCTCAGGGGACAGGGTGGAGCGACTATGGCTACACCTTC. This rearrangement joins TRBV25-1 to TRBJ1-2; 9 nucleotides match TRBD1. V gave up 6 bases and J gave up 3 bases; unmatched junction bases: 14. The CDR3 is 17 residues long. CDR1 is MGHDK and CDR2 is SYGVNS in the germline V gene.

The chain's CDR3 is CASIPTSGSADTQYF. The DNA of the CDR3 is TGTGCCAGTATACCGACTAGCGGGAGCGCTGATACGCAGTATTTT. The chain is built from TRBV19 and TRBJ2-3, with 12 bases matching TRBD2. The germline V gene has CDR1 LNHDA and CDR2 SQIVND (reference sequence). J lost 6 bases, V lost 7 bases, and 8 bases had no gene match. The CDR3 consists of 15 residues.

The chain is built from TRBV29-1 and TRBJ2-4; 8 bases line up with TRBD2. Looked up from germline, CDR1 is SQVTM and CDR2 is ANQGSEA. J was trimmed by 6 bases and V by 3 bases; bases with no gene match: 16. This CDR3 is 17 amino acids long. CDR3 sequence (DNA): TGCAGCGTTGAGTTAACTAGCGGCCCCTCGAGGGGAAACATTCAGTACTTC. Amino acid sequence: CSVELTSGPSRGNIQYF.

The CDR3: CASRETSGETQYF. In DNA, the CDR3 is TGTGCCAGCAGGGAGACTAGCGGGGAGACCCAGTACTTC. The chain links TRBV6-6 to TRBJ2-5; 10 bases match TRBD2. In germline, CDR1 is MNHNY, CDR2 SVGAGI (reference sequence). This CDR3 is built from 13 residues. Trimming removed 6 bases from V and 5 bases from J; junction bases left unmatched: 3.

The chain is built from TRBV7-2 and TRBJ2-3; TRBD2 matches at 12 bases. The CDR3 is 14 residues long. Germline V lookup: CDR1 SGHTA, CDR2 FQGNSA. Trimming took 4 bases from V and 6 from J; bases not matched to a gene: 2. CDR3 sequence: CASSWTSGEDTQYF. In DNA form, the CDR3 reads TGTGCCAGCAGCTGGACTAGCGGGGAGGATACGCAGTATTTT.